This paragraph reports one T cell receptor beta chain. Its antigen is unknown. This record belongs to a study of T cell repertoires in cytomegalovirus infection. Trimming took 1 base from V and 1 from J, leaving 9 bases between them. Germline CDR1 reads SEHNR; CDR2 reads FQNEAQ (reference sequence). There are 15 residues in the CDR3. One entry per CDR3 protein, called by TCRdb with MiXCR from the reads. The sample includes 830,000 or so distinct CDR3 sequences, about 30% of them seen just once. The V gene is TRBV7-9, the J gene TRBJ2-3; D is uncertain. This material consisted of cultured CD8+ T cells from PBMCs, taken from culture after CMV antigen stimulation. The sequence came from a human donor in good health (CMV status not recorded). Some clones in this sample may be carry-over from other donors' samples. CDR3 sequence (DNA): TGTGCCAGCAGCTTAGGCGTCTACGGCACAGATACGCAGTATTTT. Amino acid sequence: CASSLGVYGTDTQYF.